The 21 T cell receptor beta chains listed next were all sequenced from one sample in a study of cytomegalovirus exposure and HLA in healthy donors. PCR used 60 Vbeta primers and 13 Jbeta primers. Measured with immunoSEQ multiplex PCR; TCRdb has only the in-frame clones, and not every one. The table has approximately 140,000 clones, around 65% seen once. The specimen sequenced was PBMCs. The receptors stem from a woman aged 55-70 years in good health and CMV-seronegative.

J is TRBJ2-3 and V is TRBV19; 7 bases are a match to TRBD1. Germline values: CDR1 LNHDA, CDR2 SQIVND (reference sequence). Germline trimming cut 3 bases from V and 1 base from J; bases unmatched to any gene: 7. This CDR3 has 16 residues. The CDR3 loop reads CASSIGQAPRTDTQYF. The CDR3 DNA is TGTGCCAGTAGTATCGGACAGGCCCCTCGCACAGATACGCAGTATTTT.

The CDR3 DNA sequence: TGTGCCAGTAGCCTCGGACAGATTCGGGGCGGGGAGCTGTTTTTT. Translated, it gives CASSLGQIRGGELFF. The genes are TRBV19 and TRBJ2-2; maybe TRBD1 (6 bases). V was shortened by 6 bases and J by 7 bases, with 18 bases between the two germline ends. Germline loops: CDR1 LNHDA, CDR2 SQIVND (reference sequence). This CDR3 region has 15 residues.

This chain joins TRBV11-2 and TRBJ2-5; 8 positions match TRBD2. The last part of the DNA fits TRBJ2-7 better; the J call may be wrong. The CDR3 has 15 amino acids. Germline V gene sequence: CDR1 SGHAT, CDR2 FQNNGV. CDR3: CASSSLSLAAYEQYF. The CDR3 coding sequence is TGTGCCAGCAGCTCCCTATCACTAGCGGCCTACGAGCAGTACTTC.

This chain uses TRBV28 with TRBJ1-1, with TRBD1 identical over 8 bases. The germline CDR1 and CDR2 sequences are MDHEN and SYDVKM. The ends lost 3 bases at V and 1 base at J; junction bases unmatched: 1. CDR3 length: 14 residues. The CDR3 is CASSFGTGNTEAFF. In DNA form, the CDR3 reads TGTGCCAGCAGTTTCGGGACAGGGAACACTGAAGCTTTCTTT.

As for this clone: Other DNA sequences in the same sample also yield this CDR3. This chain joins TRBV6-1 and TRBJ1-2, with 8 bases lining up with TRBD1. CDR1 MNHNS and CDR2 SASEGT come from the germline V gene. CDR3 length equals 13 residues. With 4 bases clipped from V and 3 bases from J, the junction kept 1 base outside the gene matches. The CDR3: CASSVTGDYGYTF. For the CDR3, the DNA is TGTGCCAGCAGTGTGACAGGGGACTATGGCTACACCTTC.

This rearrangement joins TRBV6-1 to TRBJ1-5, with D tentatively TRBD1 (5 bases). Trimming pared 1 base from V and 6 bases from J, leaving 13 bases between. This CDR3 is built from 15 residues. CDR1 and CDR2 from the germline V gene are MNHNS and SASEGT. This chain's CDR3 is CASSEVSGGPQPQHF. The CDR3 DNA sequence: TGTGCCAGCAGTGAAGTTTCCGGGGGTCCTCAGCCCCAGCATTTT.

The rearrangement links TRBV5-1 to TRBJ2-7; D perhaps matches TRBD2 (5 bases). V was trimmed by 4 bases and J by 0 bases, leaving 17 bases between them. The CDR3 has 16 amino acids. Germline loops: CDR1 SGHRS, CDR2 YFSETQ. CDR3 loop: CASSPDLGVPSYEQYF. The CDR3 DNA sequence: TGCGCCAGCAGCCCCGATCTCGGGGTTCCCTCCTACGAGCAGTACTTC.

The count of this clone is one. The rearrangement links TRBV2 to TRBJ2-1; 9 bases match TRBD2. V was pared by 6 bases and J by 10 bases, with 10 bases of the junction left unmatched. CDR3 length equals 14 residues. Looked up from germline, CDR1 is SNHLY and CDR2 is FYNNEI. CDR3: CASRAPGTSLEQFF. Written as DNA, the CDR3 is TGTGCCAGCAGGGCCCCCGGGACTAGCCTGGAGCAGTTCTTC.

This clone was seen once. The same CDR3 can be traced to other DNA sequences in this sample. The chain recombines TRBV7-2 with TRBJ2-7; 10 bases match TRBD2. Unmatched junction bases numbered 5, after V lost 0 bases and J lost 6 bases. The CDR3 totals 15 residues. From germline, CDR1 is SGHTA and CDR2 FQGNSA. CDR3 in amino acids: CASSLALAGTSEQYF. DNA of the CDR3: TGTGCCAGCAGCTTAGCACTAGCGGGAACCTCCGAGCAGTACTTC.

This chain uses TRBV6-5 with TRBJ2-2, with TRBD2 as a possible D gene (6 bases). The germline V gene encodes CDR1 MNHEY and CDR2 SVGAGI. This CDR3 region has 14 residues. Trimming pared 9 bases from V and 2 bases from J, leaving 13 bases between. CDR3 amino acids: CARSSGLNTGELFF. The CDR3, as DNA: TGTGCCAGGTCAAGCGGGCTTAACACCGGGGAGCTGTTTTTT.

The DNA for the CDR3 is TGTGCCAGCAGCTTCGGGGGGGACATTCAGTACTTC. Translated, it gives CASSFGGDIQYF. The chain combines TRBV7-2 with TRBJ2-4; TRBD2 aligns across 8 bases. This CDR3 spans 12 amino acids. Germline V lookup: CDR1 SGHTA, CDR2 FQGNSA. Germline trimming cut 3 bases from V and 8 bases from J; bases unmatched to any gene: 0.

This chain links TRBV29-1 with TRBJ1-1; 9 positions match TRBD1. The junction had 8 bases not matched to a gene; V was cut back by 4 bases and J by 5 bases. Germline CDR1 SQVTM, CDR2 ANQGSEA. This CDR3 comprises 14 residues. This CDR3 is CSVGGDRVDTEAFF. The CDR3, as DNA: TGCAGCGTTGGGGGGGACAGGGTGGATACTGAAGCTTTCTTT.

The chain carries TRBV2 and TRBJ2-1, with D perhaps TRBD2 (6 bases). The germline V and J ends were trimmed by 4 bases and 4 bases, with 11 bases remaining between them. Looked up from germline, CDR1 is SNHLY and CDR2 is FYNNEI. The length of the CDR3 is 14 residues. The CDR3 spells CASSGPGGYNEQFF. CDR3 in DNA: TGTGCCAGCAGTGGCCCCGGAGGGTACAATGAGCAGTTCTTC.

This clone occurred a few times. V gene TRBV6-4 combines with J gene TRBJ2-2; TRBD2 aligns across 14 bases. J lost 4 bases, V lost 6 bases, and 7 bases had no gene match. The CDR3 length is 17 residues. Germline CDR1 and CDR2: MRHNA and SNTAGT. The CDR3 region has the DNA TGTGCCAGCAGCCGGACTAGCGGGGGGCCAGTCACCGGGGAGCTGTTTTTT. The encoded protein is CASSRTSGGPVTGELFF.

In this sample, this clone turned up once. The rearrangement joins TRBV21-1 to TRBJ2-2; the table's D call, TRBD2, has no DNA check behind it. TRBV21-1 is a listed pseudogene. The CDR3 spans 17 residues. CDR3 protein: CASSKGLAGGRTGELFF. The CDR3 coding sequence is TGTGCCAGCAGCAAAGGGCTAGCGGGGGGTAGGACCGGGGAGCTGTTTTTT.

As for this clone: Relative to the germline gene, one junction end is altered; a read error may explain this. The rearrangement joins TRBV7-9 to TRBJ1-6, with 7 bases identical to TRBD1. CDR3 length: 14 amino acids. Per germline, CDR1 SEHNR and CDR2 FQNEAQ (reference sequence). CDR3 bases: TGTTCCAGCAGCCCTACAGGGGACAATTCACCCCTCCACTTT. The encoded protein is CSSSPTGDNSPLHF.

This clone occurred a few times. This sequence joins TRBV7-8 and TRBJ1-3; the D is unclear. This CDR3 is 14 amino acids long. Per germline, CDR1 SGHVS and CDR2 FQNEAQ. V shed 2 bases and J shed 4 bases, with 9 bases lying between them. The CDR3 DNA is TGTGCCAGCAGCTTATCCGGGATCGGAAACACCATATATTTT. Translating it yields CASSLSGIGNTIYF.

This sequence joins TRBV9 and TRBJ1-2, with TRBD1 identical over 8 bases. The germline V gene has CDR1 SGDLS and CDR2 YYNGEE. The trim removed 0 bases at V and 9 bases at J, leaving 4 bases unmatched. The CDR3 contains 13 residues. CDR3 region: CASSVEDRGRYTF. In DNA form, the CDR3 reads TGTGCCAGCAGCGTAGAAGACAGGGGTCGCTACACCTTC.

The chain couples TRBV5-5 to TRBJ1-1; D gene ambiguous. CDR1 and CDR2 (germline): SGHKS, YYEKEE (reference sequence). Trimming cost V 0 bases and J 1 base, with 7 bases left between them. The CDR3 is 14 residues long. The DNA for the CDR3 is TGTGCCAGCAGCTTGGTGGGCGCGAACACTGAAGCTTTCTTT. It translates to CASSLVGANTEAFF.

CDR3 sequence (DNA): TGCGCCAGCAGCTTGGACAGGGCTGACTATGGCTACACCTTC. Translated, it gives CASSLDRADYGYTF. The chain combines TRBV5-1 with TRBJ1-2, with TRBD1 as a possible D gene (6 bases). The CDR3 totals 14 residues. Germline assignment: CDR1 SGHRS and CDR2 YFSETQ. V lost 0 bases to trimming and J lost 3 bases, with 9 bases between them.

This clone was counted a single time. The chain links TRBV2 to TRBJ2-1, with no clear D. Germline V gives CDR1 SNHLY, CDR2 FYNNEI. The CDR3 contains 16 residues. Trimming removed 2 bases at V and 2 bases at J, with 13 bases between. The DNA of the CDR3 is TGTGCCAGCAGTGAACTGGTCACTACCCCCTACAATGAGCAGTTCTTC. This encodes CASSELVTTPYNEQFF.